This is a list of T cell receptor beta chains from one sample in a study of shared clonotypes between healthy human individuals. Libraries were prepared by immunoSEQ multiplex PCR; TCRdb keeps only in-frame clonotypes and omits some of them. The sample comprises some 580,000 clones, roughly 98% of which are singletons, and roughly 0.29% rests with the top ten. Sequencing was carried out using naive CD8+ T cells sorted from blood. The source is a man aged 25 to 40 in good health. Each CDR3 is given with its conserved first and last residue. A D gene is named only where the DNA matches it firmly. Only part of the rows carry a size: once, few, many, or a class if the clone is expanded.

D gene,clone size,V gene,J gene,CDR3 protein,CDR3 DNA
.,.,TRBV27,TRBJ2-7,CASSSRGYEQYF,TGTGCCAGCAGTTCCCGAGGCTACGAGCAGTACTTC
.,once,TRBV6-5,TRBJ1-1,CASSYSEVPTHTEAFF,TGTGCCAGCAGTTACTCGGAGGTGCCGACGCACACTGAAGCTTTCTTT
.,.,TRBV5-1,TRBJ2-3,CASSLAAGEADTQYF,TGCGCCAGCAGCTTGGCGGCAGGGGAGGCAGATACGCAGTATTTT
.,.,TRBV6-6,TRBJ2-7,CASSYGQGLGYEQYF,TGTGCCAGCAGTTACGGGCAGGGTTTAGGTTACGAGCAGTACTTC
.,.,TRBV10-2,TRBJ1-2,CASSESRVPSNYGYTF,TGCGCCAGCAGTGAGTCGAGAGTTCCCTCTAACTATGGCTACACCTTC
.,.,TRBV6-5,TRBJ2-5,CASSYSAGQETQYF,TGTGCCAGCAGTTACTCGGCAGGCCAAGAGACCCAGTACTTC
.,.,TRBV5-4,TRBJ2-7,CASSLWGYEQYF,TGTGCCAGCAGCTTGTGGGGCTACGAGCAGTACTTC
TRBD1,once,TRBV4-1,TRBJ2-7,CASSQDQGQGYEQYF,TGCGCCAGCAGCCAAGATCAGGGACAGGGATACGAGCAGTACTTC
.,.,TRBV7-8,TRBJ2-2,CASSPLENTGELFF,TGTGCCAGCAGCCCCCTAGAGAACACCGGGGAGCTGTTTTTT
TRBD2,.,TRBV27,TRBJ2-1,CASSSGTSGSWDEQFF,TGTGCCAGCAGTTCGGGTACTAGCGGGAGTTGGGATGAGCAGTTCTTC
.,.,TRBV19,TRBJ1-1,CASNTIITGTKPEAFF,TGTGCCAGTAACACGATTATAACCGGGACAAAACCTGAAGCTTTCTTT
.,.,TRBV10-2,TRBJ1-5,CASTPTASNQPQHF,TGCGCCAGCACACCGACAGCTAGCAATCAGCCCCAGCATTTT
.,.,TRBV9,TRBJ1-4,CASSGGTDEKLFF,TGTGCCAGCAGCGGAGGGACCGATGAAAAACTGTTTTTT
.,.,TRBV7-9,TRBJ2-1,CASSQAEISYNEQFF,TGTGCCAGCAGCCAGGCCGAGATCTCCTACAATGAGCAGTTCTTC
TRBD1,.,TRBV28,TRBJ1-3,CASSPQGVFSSIYF,TGTGCCAGCAGCCCCCAGGGGGTTTTTAGTTCCATATATTTT
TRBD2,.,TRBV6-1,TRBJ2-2,CASSVITGTTSTGELFF,TGTGCCAGCAGTGTTATTACCGGGACTACTTCCACCGGGGAGCTGTTTTTT
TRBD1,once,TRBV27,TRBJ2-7,CASSLTGGGYEQYF,TGTGCCAGCAGTTTAACAGGGGGCGGTTACGAGCAGTACTTC
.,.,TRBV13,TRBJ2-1,CASSQIGNEQFF,TGTGCCAGCAGCCAGATCGGGAATGAGCAGTTCTTC
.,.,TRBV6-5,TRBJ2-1,CASRDRYNEQFF,TGTGCCAGCAGGGACAGATACAATGAGCAGTTCTTC
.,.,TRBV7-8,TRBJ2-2,CASSLLANTGELFF,TGTGCCAGCAGCTTACTAGCGAACACCGGGGAGCTGTTTTTT
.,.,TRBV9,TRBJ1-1,CASSGGGPEAFF,TGTGCCAGCAGCGGAGGTGGACCTGAAGCTTTCTTT